The rows below give T cell receptor beta chains drawn from one sample of a study of CD8 T cells in Susac syndrome. TCRdb analysed the immunoSEQ multiplex PCR reads with MiXCR anew, one entry per CDR3 protein. The sample carries about 160,000 distinct CDR3 sequences, about 96% recorded once. The sequenced material came from CD4+ T cells from PBMCs. The receptors come from a human donor with Susac syndrome. Both conserved end residues are trimmed from each CDR3. Some rows mark clone size as missing; the rest say once, few, many or name a class of expanded clone.

>once|TRBV10-3|TRBJ2-5
ATRTERQETQY
>once|TRBV5-1|TRBJ1-6
ASSSAGTGDNSPLH
>-|TRBV3-1|TRBJ1-2
ASSQTGDWGYT
>-|TRBV4-3|TRBJ2-3
ASSQFLAGGVPEY
>-|TRBV6-6|TRBJ1-2
ASSYTPDYGYT
>-|TRBV12-3/TRBV12-4|TRBJ1-1
ASSLYVGKAF
>-|TRBV20-1|TRBJ2-3
SAYARDRSTDTQY
>-|TRBV29-1|TRBJ2-2
SGGRDSNTGELF
>-|TRBV29-1|TRBJ1-2
SVEVMGGYGYT
>-|TRBV7-8|TRBJ1-2
ASSLSGTSRGYT
>few|TRBV30|TRBJ2-7
AADRGRSSYEQY
>-|TRBV15|TRBJ2-7
ATSRDFGSYEQY
>-|TRBV5-1|TRBJ2-7
ASSGGTGLAPSSYEQY
>-|TRBV2|TRBJ2-1
ASNRENPEQF
>-|TRBV14|TRBJ2-5
ASSQDLMRQETQY
>-|TRBV28|TRBJ2-1
ASSLSSGSRDEQF
>-|TRBV24-1|TRBJ1-4
ATSGRNEKLF
>-|TRBV12-3/TRBV12-4|TRBJ2-1
ASSLNPEQF
>-|TRBV4-1|TRBJ2-7
ASSQDEGTNYEQY
>-|TRBV6-6|TRBJ1-2
ASSYDSYGYT
>-|TRBV7-2|TRBJ2-6
ASRPVGTANVLT
>-|TRBV27|TRBJ1-1
ASSARVLNTEAF
>-|TRBV7-2|TRBJ2-1
ASSSRTEYEQF
>once|TRBV4-1|TRBJ2-5
ASSPDPKGSQY
>-|TRBV25-1|TRBJ2-3
ASSVREEVTDTQY
>-|TRBV30|TRBJ2-1
AWGDSDSYNEQF
>-|TRBV2|TRBJ2-1
ASSDRPTKQF
>-|TRBV15|TRBJ2-2
ATRDPGSRDTGELF
>-|TRBV4-2|TRBJ2-3
ASSQDSTDTQY
>-|TRBV7-2|TRBJ2-5
ASSLQLDEGTQY
>-|TRBV28|TRBJ1-1
ATGPGALNTEAF
>-|TRBV20-1|TRBJ1-6
SARPGTGGNSPLH
>-|TRBV20-1|TRBJ1-1
SARGVGASGTEAF
>-|TRBV28|TRBJ2-7
ASSSWTSGREYEQY
>-|TRBV2|TRBJ2-1
ASIWTLSTYNEQF
>-|TRBV2|TRBJ1-6
AMKSVSGSRSPLH
>-|TRBV4-2|TRBJ2-3
ASSQWGASEDTQY
>-|TRBV5-1|TRBJ2-3
ASKTSGGSDTQY
>-|TRBV7-2|TRBJ1-4
ASSRNRETYEKLF
>-|TRBV20-1|TRBJ1-5
SARTDRNQPQH
>-|TRBV7-9|TRBJ2-5
ASSVRPGVQETQY
>-|TRBV5-4|TRBJ1-1
ASSLQDRHNTEAF
>-|TRBV28|TRBJ2-5
ASSLSKETQY
>-|TRBV6-2/TRBV6-3|TRBJ2-1
ASRASGRVQF
>-|TRBV11-2|TRBJ2-5
ASSPSLRPLIQETQY
>once|TRBV5-4|TRBJ2-1
ASSSIPNEQF
>-|TRBV2|TRBJ2-5
ASSGAESLQETQY
>-|TRBV24-1|TRBJ1-3
ATSDEFRNTIY
>-|TRBV15|TRBJ2-3
ATSRVSGGRDTQY
>once|TRBV28|TRBJ2-1
ASSSTGGPFRSGLYNEQF
>-|TRBV15|TRBJ1-1
ATSRDRNTEAF
>-|TRBV20-1|TRBJ2-5
SASSSLQETQY
>few|TRBV28|TRBJ2-2
ASRAGELF